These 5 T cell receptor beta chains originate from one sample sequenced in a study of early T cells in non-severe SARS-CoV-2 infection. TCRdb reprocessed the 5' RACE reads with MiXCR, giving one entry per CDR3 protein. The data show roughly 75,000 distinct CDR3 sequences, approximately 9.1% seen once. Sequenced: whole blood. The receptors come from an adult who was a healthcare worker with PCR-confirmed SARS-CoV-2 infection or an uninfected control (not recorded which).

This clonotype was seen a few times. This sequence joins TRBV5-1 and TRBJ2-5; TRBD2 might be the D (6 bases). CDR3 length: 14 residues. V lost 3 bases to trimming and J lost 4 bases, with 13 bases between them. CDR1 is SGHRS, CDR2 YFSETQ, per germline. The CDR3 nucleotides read TGCGCCAGCAGCTCGACTAGGGGACGAGAGACCCAGTACTTC. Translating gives CASSSTRGRETQYF.

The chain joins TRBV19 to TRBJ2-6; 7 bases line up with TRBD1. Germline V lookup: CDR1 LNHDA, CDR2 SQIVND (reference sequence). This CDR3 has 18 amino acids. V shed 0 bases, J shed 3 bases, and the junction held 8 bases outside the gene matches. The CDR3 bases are TGTGCCAGTAGTATAGAGTATGACAGGGAACTTGGGGCCAACGTCCTGACTTTC. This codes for CASSIEYDRELGANVLTF.

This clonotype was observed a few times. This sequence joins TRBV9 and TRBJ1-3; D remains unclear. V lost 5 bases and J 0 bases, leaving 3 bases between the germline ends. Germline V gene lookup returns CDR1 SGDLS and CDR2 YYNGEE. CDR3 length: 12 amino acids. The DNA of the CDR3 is TGTGCCAGCAGGGACTCTGGAAACACCATATATTTT. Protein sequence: CASRDSGNTIYF.

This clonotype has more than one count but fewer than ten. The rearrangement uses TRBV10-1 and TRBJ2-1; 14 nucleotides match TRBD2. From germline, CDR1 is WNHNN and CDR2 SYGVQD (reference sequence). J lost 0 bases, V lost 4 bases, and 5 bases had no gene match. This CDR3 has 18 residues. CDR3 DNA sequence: TGCGCCAGCAGTGTGGGACTAGCGGGAGAGGGCTCCTACAATGAGCAGTTCTTC. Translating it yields CASSVGLAGEGSYNEQFF.

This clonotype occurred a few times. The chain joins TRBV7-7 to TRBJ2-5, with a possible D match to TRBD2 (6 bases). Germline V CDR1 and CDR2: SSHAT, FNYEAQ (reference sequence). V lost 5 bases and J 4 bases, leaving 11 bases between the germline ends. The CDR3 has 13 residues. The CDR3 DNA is TGTGCCAGCAGCGTCGGGACTTTAGAGACCCAGTACTTC. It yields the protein CASSVGTLETQYF.